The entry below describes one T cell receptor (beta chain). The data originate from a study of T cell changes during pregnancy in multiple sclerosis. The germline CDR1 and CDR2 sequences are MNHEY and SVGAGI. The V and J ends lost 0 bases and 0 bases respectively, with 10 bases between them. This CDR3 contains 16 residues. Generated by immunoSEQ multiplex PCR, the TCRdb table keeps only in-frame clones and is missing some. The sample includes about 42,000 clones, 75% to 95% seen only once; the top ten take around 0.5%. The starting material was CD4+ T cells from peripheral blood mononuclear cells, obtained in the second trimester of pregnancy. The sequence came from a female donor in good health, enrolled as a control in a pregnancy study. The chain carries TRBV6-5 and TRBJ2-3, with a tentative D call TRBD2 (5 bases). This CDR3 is CASSYSVTISTDTQYF. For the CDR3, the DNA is TGTGCCAGCAGTTACTCAGTGACTATAAGCACAGATACGCAGTATTTT.